The 28 T cell receptor beta chains below were found in one sample sequenced in a study of tumor-infiltrating lymphocytes in primary liver carcinoma. Starting material for RNA and DNA co-extraction consisted of roughly 20-34 mg of unsorted bulk tissue. From approximately 550 ng of total RNA, TCR beta-specific cDNA was reverse-transcribed using a constant-region primer. Three-round nested multiplex PCR performed with slightly modified ARM-PCR produced the TCR beta libraries. The first two PCR rounds used TRBV1-TRBV30 primers with a Cbeta primer, 10 cycles each. TCRdb used MiXCR to reprocess the multiplex PCR reads, holding one entry per CDR3 protein. The table has some 120,000 distinct CDR3 sequences, 50% to 70% seen once. The material sequenced was liver tumor tissue from sampling region 1. The subset here: tumor region T1, superior pole. All receptors derive from a woman aged 60-75 years with primary liver carcinoma and hepatitis B virus infection.

The chain recombines TRBV6-6 with TRBJ2-7, with TRBD1 as a possible D gene (6 bases). The CDR3 consists of 14 residues. From germline, CDR1 is MNHNY and CDR2 SVGAGI (reference sequence). V was cut by 7 bases and J by 2 bases, with 15 bases left in between. CDR3 DNA: TGTGCCAGCAAATCAACAGGGTCCCCCTACGAGCAGTACTTC. It translates to CASKSTGSPYEQYF.

The CDR3 spells CASSLRAGLEQFF. Here the CDR3 DNA reads TGTGCCAGCAGCCTCCGAGCGGGGTTGGAGCAGTTCTTC. V usage is TRBV12-3 or TRBV12-4 and J usage is TRBJ2-1; 7 nucleotides align to TRBD2. The CDR3 loop spans 13 amino acids. V dropped 6 bases and J dropped 10; count of bases not matched to a gene: 9.

The table lists this clonotype with many counts. The J gene is TRBJ2-7, the V gene TRBV6-5; D call uncertain. This CDR3 has 10 amino acids. Germline assignment: CDR1 MNHEY and CDR2 SVGAGI. Trimming took 7 bases from V and 5 from J, leaving 6 bases between them. The DNA of the CDR3 is TGTGCCAGCACTCCCGACGAGCAGTACTTC. This gives the protein CASTPDEQYF.

The V gene is TRBV11-2, the J gene TRBJ2-6; TRBD1 matches at 7 bases. V lost 2 bases, J lost 2 bases, and 12 bases stayed unmatched. Germline CDR1 is SGHAT and CDR2 is FQNNGV. The length of the CDR3 is 19 residues. The CDR3 protein is CASSLRPTGQITGANVLTF. As DNA, the CDR3 is TGTGCCAGCAGCTTACGACCTACGGGACAGATAACTGGGGCCAACGTCCTGACTTTC.

This clonotype was counted many times. The chain joins TRBV6-5 to TRBJ2-7, with 7 bases identical to TRBD2. V was pared by 5 bases and J by 7 bases, with 5 bases of the junction left unmatched. The CDR3 spans 12 residues. Germline-derived CDR1 and CDR2 are MNHEY and SVGAGI. In nucleotides, the CDR3 is TGTGCCAGCAGTCCCCGGGGGGATGAGCAGTACTTC. It is translated as CASSPRGDEQYF.

On this clonotype itself: The junction differs from germline at one of its ends, possibly a read error. The V call is TRBV11-1, the J call TRBJ2-1; no definite D call. The CDR3 has 17 residues. CDR1 SGHAT and CDR2 FQDESV come from the germline V gene (reference sequence). The CDR3 DNA is TGTGCTAGCAGCCAAACCAAAACAGTCGTCTCCTACAATGAGCAGTTCTTC. Its protein is CASSQTKTVVSYNEQFF.

Details on this clonotype: A read error is possible here, since a much larger clone lies one base away. This chain links TRBV4-2 with TRBJ2-3; no firm D call. This CDR3 has 15 amino acids. Germline V lookup: CDR1 LGHNA, CDR2 YNFKEQ. The CDR3 is CACSQGQAGTDTQYF. The DNA of the CDR3 is TGTGCCTGCAGCCAAGGCCAGGCAGGCACAGATACGCAGTATTTT.

As regards this clonotype: A much larger clone lies a single base off, so this may be a read error. The genes are TRBV5-4 and TRBJ2-5; D gene uncertain. Germline V lookup: CDR1 SGHNT, CDR2 YYREEE (reference sequence). The CDR3 is 16 amino acids. With 0 bases removed from V and 7 bases from J, the gap between germline ends came to 19 bases. The DNA of the CDR3 is TGTGCCAGCAGCTTGGGAGAAGGTGAGGCGGTGCGGACCCAGTACTTC. Translating gives CASSLGEGEAVRTQYF.

Concerning this clonotype: This may arise from a read error, as a much more abundant clone is one base away. The gene calls are TRBV4-2 and TRBJ1-5, with TRBD1 identical over 9 bases. The germline CDR1 and CDR2 sequences are LGHNA and YNFKEQ. V lost 1 base, J lost 6 bases, and 4 bases stayed unmatched. CDR3 length: 15 amino acids. CDR3 nucleotides: TGTGCCAGCAGCCAAGGTGGACAGGGGAGTCAGCCCCAGCATTTT. It is translated as CASSQGGQGSQPQHF.

The sample holds a few counts of this clonotype. The chain couples TRBV7-9 to TRBJ1-1, with D possibly TRBD1 on 6 matching bases. Germline V CDR1 and CDR2: SEHNR, FQNEAQ (reference sequence). CDR3 length: 15 amino acids. Trimming took off 5 bases at V and 5 bases at J, with 18 bases between the two ends. CDR3 sequence reads: CASSLQMGAGTEAFF. Here the CDR3 DNA reads TGTGCCAGCAGCCTGCAGATGGGGGCTGGGACTGAAGCTTTCTTT.

This clonotype was counted at least ten times. The chain links TRBV30 to TRBJ2-1, with TRBD2 matching 12 bases. CDR3 length: 17 amino acids. Trimming took 5 bases from V and 0 from J; bases not matched to a gene: 8. Germline V gene lookup returns CDR1 GTSNPN and CDR2 SVGIG (reference sequence). For the CDR3, the DNA is TGTGCCTGGGCCCCCGGACTAGCGGGGAACTCCTACAATGAGCAGTTCTTC. This encodes CAWAPGLAGNSYNEQFF.

To note about this clonotype: This may come from a read error, since a much larger clone is one base off. J is TRBJ2-3 and V is TRBV5-5; D gene ambiguous. Germline V lookup: CDR1 SGHKS, CDR2 YYEKEE (reference sequence). This CDR3 comprises 15 residues. The V gene lost 3 bases and the J gene lost 7 bases, with 18 bases spanning the gap. CDR3 DNA sequence: TGTGCCAGCAGCTACCAGACGGAAGGGCCATATACGCAGTATTTT. Its translation is CASSYQTEGPYTQYF.

This clonotype has ten or more counts. The rearrangement uses TRBV11-3 and TRBJ2-2; TRBD2 agrees at 14 bases. This CDR3 is built from 20 residues. The germline gives CDR1 SGHNT, CDR2 YENEEA. Losses at the gene ends were 0 bases for V and 6 bases for J; bases not matched to a gene: 12. CDR3 coding DNA: TGTGCCAGCAGCTTAGAGATGGGACTAGCGGGAGTCGGCGGTCCCGGGGAGCTGTTTTTT. Its translation is CASSLEMGLAGVGGPGELFF.

This chain joins TRBV6-1 and TRBJ1-2; the D gene is possibly TRBD1 (6 bases). Per germline, CDR1 MNHNS and CDR2 SASEGT. Deletions cut 11 bases from V and 4 bases from J, with 14 bases between. This CDR3 comprises 12 residues. Here the CDR3 reads CADRPVGYGYTF. CDR3 DNA: TGTGCCGACAGGCCAGTGGGCTATGGCTACACCTTC.

This rearrangement joins TRBV11-2 to TRBJ1-1, with a possible D match to TRBD1 (5 bases). The CDR3 runs 15 residues. Germline loops: CDR1 SGHAT, CDR2 FQNNGV. V dropped 10 bases and J dropped 5 bases, with 23 bases sitting between them. CDR3: CAIAWDGGFGTEAFF. Written as DNA, the CDR3 is TGTGCCATCGCGTGGGACGGGGGGTTCGGAACTGAAGCTTTCTTT.

The count of this clonotype is one. At one end the junction does not follow the germline gene, possibly because of a read error. V is TRBV6-1 and J is TRBJ2-1, with TRBD2 as a possible D gene (6 bases). The CDR3 totals 13 residues. Germline CDR1 reads MNHNS; CDR2 reads SASEGT. The CDR3: CATIWLAVTQQFF. The CDR3 DNA is TGCGCCACAATTTGGTTAGCGGTGACTCAGCAGTTCTTC.

Worth noting for this clonotype: An end of the junction does not agree with germline; a read error may underlie this. The chain links TRBV11-2 to TRBJ2-2; TRBD1 matches 7 bases. Germline CDR1 and CDR2: SGHAT and FQNNGV. The CDR3 has 14 amino acids. The CDR3 coding sequence is TGTGCCAGCAGCCCCGACAGGGTCGCCGGGAAGCTGCTTTTT. Translation: CASSPDRVAGKLLF.

To note about this clonotype: This may stem from a read error, because a much larger clone lies one nucleotide away. The CDR3 is CASSLEVHWELFF. CDR3 bases: TGTGCCAGCAGCTTAGAAGTTCACTGGGAGCTGTTTTTT. The chain carries TRBV7-2 and TRBJ2-2; D is undetermined. Looked up from germline, CDR1 is SGHTA and CDR2 is FQGNSA. This CDR3 comprises 13 residues. Trimming took off 1 base at V and 9 bases at J, with 9 bases between the two ends.

This clonotype has at least ten counts. The J gene is TRBJ1-5, the V gene TRBV6-1, with D uncertain. This CDR3 is 13 amino acids long. CDR1 is MNHNS, CDR2 SASEGT, per germline. Deletions cut 1 base from V and 7 bases from J, with 8 bases between. CDR3 residues: CASSEVPEQPQHF. The CDR3 DNA reads as TGTGCCAGCAGTGAAGTCCCCGAACAGCCCCAGCATTTT.

Notes on this clonotype: One end of the junction varies from germline; a read error may be responsible. This chain joins TRBV11-2 and TRBJ1-3; D is ambiguous. Per the germline V gene, CDR1 is SGHAT and CDR2 is FQNNGV. The CDR3 extends over 16 amino acids. The chain's CDR3 is CASSYNDGPRGNTIYF. In nucleotides, the CDR3 is TGTGCCAGCAGTTATAACGACGGGCCTCGAGGAAACACCATATATTTC.

The chain uses TRBV13 and TRBJ2-2; maybe TRBD2 (5 bases). CDR1 is PRHDT and CDR2 is FYEKMQ in the germline V gene (reference sequence). The CDR3 extends over 15 amino acids. The V end lost 0 bases, the J end lost 7 bases, and 12 bases lay between the germline ends. The CDR3 sequence is CASSLGGAGSGELFF. The CDR3 DNA sequence: TGTGCCAGCAGCTTAGGGGGAGCCGGCAGCGGGGAGCTGTTTTTT. Based on the CDR3 plus reference TRBV13 and TRBJ2-2, the full variable domain is AAGVIQSPRHLIKEKRETATLKCYPIPRHDTVYWYQQGPGQDPQFLISFYEKMQSDKGSIPDRFSAQQFSDYHSELNMSSLELGDSALYFCASSLGGAGSGELFFGEGSRLTVL.

This clonotype was seen only a few times. The junction shows a germline mismatch at one end, possibly a read error. This chain connects TRBV28 to TRBJ2-5, with 9 bases fitting TRBD2. From germline, CDR1 is MDHEN and CDR2 SYDVKM. The CDR3 sequence is 20 residues long. The CDR3 loop reads CASSSDGRSGRQQLQGTQYF. In nucleotides, the CDR3 is TGTGCCAGCAGTTCCGACGGACGAAGCGGGAGGCAGCAACTTCAAGGGACCCAGTACTTC.

This clonotype was seen once. The chain links TRBV6-1 to TRBJ1-1; TRBD1 aligns across 7 bases. Losses at the gene ends were 7 bases for V and 5 bases for J; bases not matched to a gene: 25. This CDR3 region has 19 residues. The germline gives CDR1 MNHNS, CDR2 SASEGT. This CDR3 is CASIGPRIVRTGYGTEAFF. The CDR3 DNA reads TGTGCCAGCATTGGACCCCGCATAGTGAGGACAGGTTATGGAACTGAAGCTTTCTTT.

In regard to this clonotype: The CDR3 carries no conserved terminal phenylalanine or tryptophan, so it likely arises from a read error. The limits of the CDR3 on the DNA are not certain, so only TCRdb's listed CDR3 is given. This rearrangement joins TRBV11-2 to TRBJ1-1; the DNA was not compared with TRBD1, the D call given in the table. 13 amino acids form the CDR3, both terminal residues included. Germline values: CDR1 SGHAT, CDR2 FQNNGV. The CDR3 loop is CASSWTRGAEAFL.

The chain carries TRBV6-6 and TRBJ2-6, with D uncertain. Germline V gene data show CDR1 as MNHNY and CDR2 as SVGAGI (reference sequence). The ends were cut back, 6 bases at V and 3 bases at J, with 6 bases in the middle. The CDR3 sequence is 13 residues long. CDR3 nucleotides: TGTGCCAGCAGCGTACATGGGGCCAACGTCCTGACTTTC. As protein: CASSVHGANVLTF.

Remarks on this clonotype: Given a much more abundant clone one base away, this may be a read error. The chain uses TRBV4-1 and TRBJ1-2, with a tentative D call TRBD1 (5 bases). Germline-derived CDR1 and CDR2 are MGHRA and YSYEKL. The CDR3 length is 14 residues. V gave up 5 bases and J gave up 4 bases, with 14 bases separating them. The CDR3: CASSAGWDCYGYTF. For the CDR3, the DNA is TGCGCCAGCAGCGCCGGCTGGGACTGCTATGGCTACACCTTC.

This clonotype was found many times. The chain couples TRBV4-1 to TRBJ1-1; D is possibly TRBD1 (6 bases). The CDR3 is made up of 19 amino acids. V was shortened by 1 base and J by 0 bases, with 21 bases between the two germline ends. Germline CDR1 and CDR2: MGHRA and YSYEKL. For the CDR3, the DNA is TGCGCCAGCAGCCAAGCCGGCTGGGGGGCCTCTCCGATGAACACTGAAGCTTTCTTT. It codes for CASSQAGWGASPMNTEAFF.

In the case of this clonotype: The conserved phenylalanine or tryptophan normally closing the CDR3 is absent here, so this likely arose from a read error. The chain has TRBV11-2 and TRBJ2-2; D perhaps matches TRBD2 (6 bases). The CDR3 sequence is 16 residues long. Germline V lookup: CDR1 SGHAT, CDR2 FQNNGV. In nucleotides, the CDR3 is TGTGCCAGCAGCTTCCTAACGGGAGTGAGCACCAGGGAGCTGTTTGTT. This codes for CASSFLTGVSTRELFV.